A single sample is the source of the 20 T cell receptor beta chains below, sequenced in a study of cytomegalovirus exposure and HLA in healthy donors. PCR employed 60 Vbeta and 13 Jbeta primers. Assay: immunoSEQ multiplex PCR; the TCRdb copy retains only in-frame clones and omits some. The table includes under 200,000 clones, approximately 12% detected once. Sequenced material: PBMCs. The receptors shown here come from a man over 45 in good health and CMV-seropositive.

The chain is built from TRBV7-9 and TRBJ2-5, with D perhaps matching TRBD2 (6 bases). The V end was cut by 0 bases, the J end by 7 bases, with 12 bases between. Germline loops: CDR1 SEHNR, CDR2 FQNEAQ (reference sequence). CDR3 length: 14 residues. CDR3 region: CASSLAGTGGTQYF. CDR3 nucleotides: TGTGCCAGCAGCTTAGCTGGGACCGGGGGGACCCAGTACTTC.

There are a few counts of this clone. This sequence joins TRBV28 and TRBJ2-7; 8 bases line up with TRBD2. The CDR3 length is 16 residues. V was pared by 7 bases and J by 2 bases, with 13 bases of the junction left unmatched. The germline V gene encodes CDR1 MDHEN and CDR2 SYDVKM. CDR3 sequence reads: CASTRTSQRGTYEQYF. The CDR3, as DNA: TGTGCCAGCACCCGAACTTCCCAGCGGGGGACCTACGAGCAGTACTTC.

A few counts support this clone. The V and J genes are TRBV6-4 and TRBJ2-1; D gene ambiguous. CDR1 and CDR2 (germline): MRHNA, SNTAGT. Trimming cost V 5 bases and J 4 bases, with 15 bases left between them. The length of the CDR3 is 15 residues. DNA for the CDR3: TGTGCCAGCAGTCCCACCCCTGACTTGTACAATGAGCAGTTCTTC. Its protein product is CASSPTPDLYNEQFF.

The chain links TRBV5-6 to TRBJ1-1; the D is unclear. Deletions cut 4 bases from V and 2 bases from J, with 12 bases between. CDR1 SGHDT and CDR2 YYEEEE come from the germline V gene. This CDR3 spans 14 amino acids. CDR3 in DNA: TGTGCCAGCAGCCCACGGGAAAGAAACACTGAAGCTTTCTTT. Residues: CASSPRERNTEAFF. The full variable domain, its missing parts supplied by reference TRBV5-6 and TRBJ1-1, is DAGVTQSPTHLIKTRGQQVTLRCSPKSGHDTVSWYQQALGQGPQFIFQYYEEEERQRGNFPDRFSGHQFPNYSSELNVNALLLGDSALYLCASSPRERNTEAFFGQGTRLTVV.

This chain links TRBV6-6 with TRBJ1-5; weak D call: TRBD1 (6 bases). The CDR3 consists of 15 residues. Germline loops: CDR1 MNHNY, CDR2 SVGAGI (reference sequence). V was pared by 6 bases and J by 0 bases, with 12 bases between. CDR3 DNA: TGTGCCAGCAGCTACACAGGGTATAGCAATCAGCCCCAGCATTTT. It codes for CASSYTGYSNQPQHF.

This clone appeared a few times. Other DNA sequences of this sample code for an identical CDR3. This chain's CDR3 is CASSEGGGNQPQHF. CDR3 sequence (DNA): TGCGCCAGCTCGGAGGGGGGGGGCAATCAGCCCCAGCATTTT. This sequence joins TRBV5-1 and TRBJ1-5; TRBD1 is a possible D gene (6 bases). This CDR3 is built from 14 residues. With 7 bases removed from V and 2 bases from J, the gap between germline ends came to 13 bases. Per germline, CDR1 SGHRS and CDR2 YFSETQ.

This clone was observed a few times. The V and J genes are TRBV4-3 and TRBJ1-1, with D maybe TRBD1 (6 bases). The CDR3 runs to 14 residues. CDR1 and CDR2 (germline): LGHNA, YSLEER. V dropped 0 bases and J dropped 5 bases, with 10 bases sitting between them. CDR3 coding DNA: TGCGCCAGCAGCCAAGAACAGGGATTAACTGAAGCTTTCTTT. Translated: CASSQEQGLTEAFF.

The chain recombines TRBV4-3 with TRBJ1-2, with TRBD1 matching over 9 bases. The CDR3 contains 15 residues. Germline values: CDR1 LGHNA, CDR2 YSLEER. Trimming removed 3 bases from V and 5 bases from J; junction bases left unmatched: 7. The CDR3 coding sequence is TGCGCCAGCAGCCAGAACAGGGGGCTTGGATATGGCTACACCTTC. Its translation is CASSQNRGLGYGYTF.

This clone occurred a few times. The chain links TRBV5-1 to TRBJ2-5; possibly TRBD2 for D (5 bases). In germline, CDR1 is SGHRS, CDR2 YFSETQ. This CDR3 is built from 14 residues. V shed 0 bases and J shed 2 bases, with 8 bases lying between them. Here the CDR3 reads CASSLGTEQETQYF. The DNA for the CDR3 is TGCGCCAGCAGCTTGGGGACTGAGCAAGAGACCCAGTACTTC.

The rearrangement uses TRBV6-5 and TRBJ1-4; D is perhaps TRBD1 (5 bases). CDR1 is MNHEY and CDR2 is SVGAGI in the germline V gene. V was pared by 2 bases and J by 9 bases, with 13 bases between. CDR3 length: 14 amino acids. The CDR3, as DNA: TGTGCCAGCAGTTACAAAGGGGCGGGGAAAAAACTGTTTTTT. This sequence encodes CASSYKGAGKKLFF.

V is TRBV2 and J is TRBJ2-7; perhaps TRBD2 as D (6 bases). This CDR3 region has 13 residues. Trimming shortened V by 7 bases and J by 6 bases, and 16 bases separated the two germline ends. Germline CDR1 reads SNHLY; CDR2 reads FYNNEI. The CDR3 bases are TGTGCCAGCATAGGAACGGGGGTCGGCGAGCAGTACTTC. This sequence encodes CASIGTGVGEQYF.

This clone was picked up a small number of times. The V gene is TRBV4-3, the J gene TRBJ1-2; 7 bases are a match to TRBD1. The CDR3 is made up of 14 amino acids. The V gene's germline CDR1 is LGHNA and CDR2 YSLEER. The ends lost 3 bases at V and 4 bases at J; junction bases unmatched: 5. The chain's CDR3 is CASSHRQGSYGYTF. The CDR3 coding sequence is TGCGCCAGCAGCCACCGACAGGGAAGCTATGGCTACACCTTC.

The chain recombines TRBV7-9 with TRBJ1-2; D possibly corresponds to TRBD1 (5 bases). The germline CDR1 and CDR2 sequences are SEHNR and FQNEAQ (reference sequence). This CDR3 has 13 residues. V gave up 0 bases and J gave up 4 bases, with 6 bases separating them. The CDR3 DNA is TGTGCCAGCAGCTTAGCCGACAGCTATGGCTACACCTTC. This codes for CASSLADSYGYTF.

This clone was counted a few times. CDR3 in DNA: TGCGCCAGCAGCTTCGGACAGGCTGCTAATGAAAAACTGTTTTTT. It is translated as CASSFGQAANEKLFF. This chain joins TRBV5-1 and TRBJ1-4; 7 bases map to TRBD1. The CDR3 consists of 15 residues. Germline V gene data show CDR1 as SGHRS and CDR2 as YFSETQ. V trimming: 2 bases; J trimming: 3 bases; junction bases outside the gene matches: 4.

This clone occurred a few times. The chain recombines TRBV5-1 with TRBJ2-7, with TRBD2 identical over 7 bases. CDR1 is SGHRS and CDR2 is YFSETQ in the germline V gene. The CDR3 runs to 13 residues. The V segment lost 4 bases and the J segment 7 bases; nucleotides outside the gene matches: 8. CDR3 nucleotides: TGCGCCAGCAGCGGGGGGGGTTCGGGAGAGCAGTACTTC. Amino acid sequence: CASSGGGSGEQYF.

The chain recombines TRBV7-9 with TRBJ2-3; TRBD2 matches 7 bases. The V segment lost 4 bases and the J segment 5 bases; nucleotides outside the gene matches: 6. The germline V gene has CDR1 SEHNR and CDR2 FQNEAQ (reference sequence). This CDR3 spans 14 amino acids. The CDR3 reads CASSSGLDKDTQYF. Written as DNA, the CDR3 is TGTGCCAGCAGCTCCGGACTAGACAAAGATACGCAGTATTTT.

The V gene is TRBV5-4, the J gene TRBJ2-3; 8 nucleotides agree with TRBD2. The length of the CDR3 is 17 residues. Germline CDR1 is SGHNT and CDR2 is YYREEE (reference sequence). V gave up 4 bases and J gave up 0 bases; unmatched junction bases: 10. Written as DNA, the CDR3 is TGTGCCAGCAGCGTTCCAGCGGGGGAGATTAGCACAGATACGCAGTATTTT. Translation gives CASSVPAGEISTDTQYF.

This clone turned up a few times. The chain employs TRBV18 and TRBJ2-5, with 9 positions matching TRBD1. The CDR3 spans 14 residues. Trimming cost V 3 bases and J 4 bases; bases outside gene matches: 3. Germline-derived CDR1 and CDR2 are KGHSH and LQKENI. CDR3 loop: CASSPPGQGETQYF. The CDR3 region has the DNA TGTGCCAGCTCACCCCCGGGACAGGGAGAGACCCAGTACTTC.

DNA of the CDR3: TGCGCCAGCAGTGGGGACACGAGAGGGCTGCAGTACGTC. It specifies CASSGDTRGLQYV. V and J are TRBV10-1 and TRBJ2-7; TRBD1 might be the D (6 bases). The CDR3 totals 13 residues. Germline V lookup: CDR1 WNHNN, CDR2 SYGVQD (reference sequence). Between the trimmed V and J ends, which lost 4 bases and 9 bases, there was a span of 16 bases.

The J gene is TRBJ1-5, the V gene TRBV6-5; D perhaps matches TRBD1 (5 bases). Germline loops: CDR1 MNHEY, CDR2 SVGAGI. V shed 4 bases and J shed 0 bases, with 10 bases lying between them. This CDR3 contains 15 residues. This CDR3 is CASSLTVNSNQPQHF. DNA for the CDR3: TGTGCCAGCAGTTTGACAGTTAATAGCAATCAGCCCCAGCATTTT.